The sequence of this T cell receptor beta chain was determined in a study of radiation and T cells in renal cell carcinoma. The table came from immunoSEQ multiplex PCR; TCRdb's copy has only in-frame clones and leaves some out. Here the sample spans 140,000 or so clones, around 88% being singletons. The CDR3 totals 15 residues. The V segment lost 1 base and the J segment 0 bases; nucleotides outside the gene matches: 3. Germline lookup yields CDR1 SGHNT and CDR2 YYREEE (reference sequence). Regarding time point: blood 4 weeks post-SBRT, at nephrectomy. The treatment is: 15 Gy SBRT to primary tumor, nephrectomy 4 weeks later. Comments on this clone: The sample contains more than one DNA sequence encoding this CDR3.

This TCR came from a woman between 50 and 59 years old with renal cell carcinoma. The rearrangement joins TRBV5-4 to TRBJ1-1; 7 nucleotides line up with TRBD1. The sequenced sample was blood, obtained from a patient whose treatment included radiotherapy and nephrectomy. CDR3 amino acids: CASSLSGTVNTEAFF. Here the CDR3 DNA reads TGTGCCAGCAGCTTGTCCGGGACAGTGAACACTGAAGCTTTCTTT. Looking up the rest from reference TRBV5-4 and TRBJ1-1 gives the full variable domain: ETGVTQSPTHLIKTRGQQVTLRCSSQSGHNTVSWYQQALGQGPQFIFQYYREEENGRGNFPPRFSGLQFPNYSSELNVNALELDDSALYLCASSLSGTVNTEAFFGQGTRLTVV.